This T cell receptor beta chain was recovered during a study of cytomegalovirus exposure and HLA in healthy donors. It was with 60 Vbeta and 13 Jbeta primers that the PCR ran. Original methodology: In a later analysis, the count reached 80 million or so unique TCR beta chains, with roughly 12 million shared. The protocol was immunoSEQ multiplex PCR, while the TCRdb copy is restricted to in-frame clones and leaves out a portion. V and J calls and clone size are as listed in that table; D and trimming were resolved from the DNA. The table has approximately 200,000 clones, roughly 80% seen once. Notes on the study in general: A later analysis reportedly identified an Asian-associated ancestry cluster as carrying fewer N-insertions than the 666-donor mean. TCR beta V segments were, for the most part, productive about 87% or about 30% of the time in an earlier analysis. In a later analysis, several top co-occurrence clusters appeared linked to parvovirus B19, influenza, CMV and Epstein-Barr virus.

Notes on this clone: Antigen: not known. One end of the junction fails to match germline, which may point to a read error. In the same sample, other DNA sequences code for this CDR3.

The germline V gene encodes CDR1 MNHNY and CDR2 SVGAGI (reference sequence). There are 16 residues in the CDR3. The chain carries TRBV6-6 and TRBJ1-2; D is uncertain. Sequenced material: PBMCs. This sequence was found in a woman aged 25-40 years in good health and CMV-seropositive. CDR3 amino acids: CASCTWWAGPSNGYTF. CDR3 DNA sequence: TGTGCCAGCTGTACCTGGTGGGCAGGCCCCTCCAATGGCTATACCTTC.